This T cell receptor beta chain was sequenced for a study of blood T cells in healthy people across ages. Study-level information: In model experiments, template switching was able to capture about one barcoded beta molecule for every two T cells that were present. Study-level results: Underestimates were what the diversity estimates from one million T cells were considered to be. It was the long-lived donors that had more naive CD4+ cells and higher diversity than aged donors.

This clonotype was seen repeatedly, ten times or more. Its antigen is undetermined. Through a sample-barcoded 5' primer and a J-beta primer mix, a second PCR was run for 7 to 11 cycles. Carrying 12 random nucleotides, a template-switch adaptor labeled each individual cDNA molecule. Each CDR3 protein is one row after TCRdb ran MiXCR on the 5' RACE reads. Seen here are 870,000 or so distinct CDR3 sequences, 29% observed once, and the top ten hold roughly 17%. The CDR3 is made up of 12 amino acids. CDR1 SGHTA and CDR2 FQGNSA come from the germline V gene. V was shortened by 5 bases and J by 1 base, with 5 bases between the two germline ends.

Sequenced sample: blood. The chain carries TRBV7-2 and TRBJ1-2; D unresolved. The TCR originated in a woman of 80 years or more in good health. CDR3 sequence reads: CASSPLNYGYTF. The CDR3 nucleotides are TGTGCCAGCAGCCCCCTTAACTATGGCTACACCTTC.